At least ten counts were recorded for the clone carrying this T cell receptor beta chain. Amplified TCR beta CDR3 regions derived from RNA transcripts. With the HTBI primer set, the TCR CDR3 went through a first round of RT-PCR. TCRdb re-derived calls from the multiplex PCR reads in MiXCR, one entry per CDR3 protein. The top ten clones hold about 29% of a sample with 200,000 to 250,000 distinct CDR3 sequences, roughly 15% of them seen once. The sample is drawn from a study of T cells in Graves' hyperthyroidism and ophthalmopathy. The sample was blood. This sequence originates from a woman under 30 with Graves' ophthalmopathy.

CDR3: CASSPHSGGDEKLFF. CDR3 bases: TGTGCCAGCAGCCCGCATTCAGGGGGCGATGAAAAACTGTTTTTT. The chain joins TRBV7-9 to TRBJ1-4; 8 bases are a match to TRBD1. This CDR3 contains 15 residues. V lost 5 bases and J lost 6; bases outside the gene matches: 8. Germline assignment: CDR1 SEHNR and CDR2 FQNEAQ (reference sequence).